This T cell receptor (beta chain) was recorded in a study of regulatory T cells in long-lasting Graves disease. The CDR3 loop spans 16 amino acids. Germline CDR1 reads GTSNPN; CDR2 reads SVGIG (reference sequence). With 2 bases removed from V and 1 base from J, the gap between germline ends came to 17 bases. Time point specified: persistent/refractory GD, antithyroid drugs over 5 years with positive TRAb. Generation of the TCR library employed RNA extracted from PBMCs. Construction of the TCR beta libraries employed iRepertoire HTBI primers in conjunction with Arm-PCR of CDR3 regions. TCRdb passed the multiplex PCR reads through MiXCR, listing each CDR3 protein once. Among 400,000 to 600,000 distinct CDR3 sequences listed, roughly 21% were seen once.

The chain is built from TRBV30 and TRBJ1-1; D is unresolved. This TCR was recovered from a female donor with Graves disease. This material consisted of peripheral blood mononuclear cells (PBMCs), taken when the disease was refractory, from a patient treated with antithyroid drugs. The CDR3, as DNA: TGTGCCTGGAGTTTTACGGGCCACTGGGCGAACACTGAAGCTTTCTTT. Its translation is CAWSFTGHWANTEAFF.